The 24 T cell receptor beta chains given below trace back to one sample, sequenced in a study of blood T cell repertoires in COVID-19. The data were produced by immunoSEQ multiplex PCR, yet TCRdb's version contains in-frame clones alone and is incomplete. The sample contains approximately 480,000 clones, roughly 87% of which appear only once. Sequences were obtained from PBMCs or T cells enriched from blood (not recorded which). Source of these receptors: a woman younger than 35 who had recovered from COVID-19.

The chain recombines TRBV5-1 with TRBJ1-2; 7 nucleotides line up with TRBD1. The CDR3 sequence is 13 residues long. From germline, CDR1 is SGHRS and CDR2 YFSETQ. V shed 4 bases, J shed 5 bases, and the junction held 5 bases outside the gene matches. CDR3 coding DNA: TGCGCCAGCAGCCCGGGACAGCATTATGGCTACACCTTC. Translating it yields CASSPGQHYGYTF.

The V and J genes are TRBV7-2 and TRBJ1-5; no definite D call. CDR1 is SGHTA, CDR2 FQGNSA, per germline. Trimming stripped 5 bases from V and 0 bases from J, with 20 bases between. The CDR3 extends over 18 amino acids. DNA of the CDR3: TGTGCCAGCAGCCTTAGAGACCCTGGCAGGTCTAGCAATCAGCCCCAGCATTTT. This encodes CASSLRDPGRSSNQPQHF. Supplemented by reference TRBV7-2 and TRBJ1-5, the full variable domain reads GAGVSQSPSNKVTEKGKDVELRCDPISGHTALYWYRQSLGQGLEFLIYFQGNSAPDKSGLPSDRFSAERTGGSVSTLTIQRTQQEDSAVYLCASSLRDPGRSSNQPQHFGDGTRLSIL.

The chain combines TRBV7-3 with TRBJ1-1; unclear D gene. The CDR3 has 14 amino acids. Germline V CDR1 and CDR2: SGHTA, FQGTGA. The germline V and J ends were trimmed by 5 bases and 2 bases, with 12 bases remaining between them. The CDR3 region is CASSPRSGNTEAFF. The CDR3 region has the DNA TGTGCCAGCAGCCCTAGATCTGGAAACACTGAAGCTTTCTTT.

This chain links TRBV28 with TRBJ2-3, with TRBD2 identical over 7 bases. J gave up 1 base and V 1 base, and 2 bases lay outside the gene matches. The germline V gene has CDR1 MDHEN and CDR2 SYDVKM. This CDR3 is built from 15 residues. The CDR3 sequence is CASSLYRGGTDTQYF. CDR3 coding DNA: TGTGCCAGCAGTTTATATCGGGGGGGCACAGATACGCAGTATTTT. The full variable domain, completed using reference TRBV28 and TRBJ2-3, is DVKVTQSSRYLVKRTGEKVFLECVQDMDHENMFWYRQDPGLGLRLIYFSYDVKMKEKGDIPEGYSVSREKKERFSLILESASTNQTSMYLCASSLYRGGTDTQYFGPGTRLTVL.

This clone has a single count. This chain joins TRBV6-5 and TRBJ1-2; maybe TRBD1 (5 bases). The V gene's germline CDR1 is MNHEY and CDR2 SVGAGI. V lost 2 bases and J lost 6, with 10 bases in between. The CDR3 runs 13 residues. The CDR3 protein is CASSYARVDGYTF. CDR3 nucleotides: TGTGCCAGCAGTTACGCCAGGGTGGATGGCTACACCTTC.

The chain carries TRBV18 and TRBJ2-4; D uncertain. The CDR3 sequence is 16 residues long. The germline CDR1 and CDR2 sequences are KGHSH and LQKENI. Trimming took 6 bases from V and 10 from J, leaving 25 bases between them. CDR3 sequence (DNA): TGTGCCAGCTCCCTCTCGACACTGACCGCAAATGGAATTCAGTACTTC. Its protein is CASSLSTLTANGIQYF. The full variable domain, rest sourced from reference TRBV18 and TRBJ2-4, is NAGVMQNPRHLVRRRGQEARLRCSPMKGHSHVYWYRQLPEEGLKFMVYLQKENIIDESGMPKERFSAEFPKEGPSILRIQQVVRGDSAAYFCASSLSTLTANGIQYFGAGTRLSVL.

CDR3 in DNA: TGTGCCAGCAGTTTAGGGCCAGGGGATTCACCCCTCCACTTT. Its protein product is CASSLGPGDSPLHF. The V call is TRBV6-5, the J call TRBJ1-6; possible D gene TRBD1, 6 bases. V was pared by 4 bases and J by 8 bases, with 12 bases between. This CDR3 has 14 amino acids. CDR1 and CDR2 (germline): MNHEY, SVGAGI.

V usage is TRBV4-1 and J usage is TRBJ2-3, with TRBD2 matching 7 bases. V shed 1 base and J 3 bases; nucleotides not matched to a gene: 19. CDR3 length: 20 amino acids. CDR1 is MGHRA and CDR2 is YSYEKL in the germline V gene. DNA for the CDR3: TGCGCCAGCAGCCAAGGCGCCCTGGGGAGGGCAAGTGGTAGGACAGATACGCAGTATTTT. This encodes CASSQGALGRASGRTDTQYF.

The chain joins TRBV9 to TRBJ2-6, with D unresolved. V dropped 1 base and J dropped 2 bases, with 7 bases sitting between them. This CDR3 is 15 amino acids long. In germline, CDR1 is SGDLS, CDR2 YYNGEE. The CDR3 DNA reads TGTGCCAGCAGCGTATCAGGAACTGGGGCCAACGTCCTGACTTTC. This sequence encodes CASSVSGTGANVLTF.

The V call is TRBV2, the J call TRBJ2-2; D may be TRBD1 (6 bases). Germline assignment: CDR1 SNHLY and CDR2 FYNNEI. This CDR3 region has 15 residues. The V gene lost 6 bases and the J gene lost 2 bases, with 13 bases spanning the gap. The CDR3 protein is CASRADRSNTGELFF. The DNA of the CDR3 is TGTGCCAGCAGGGCCGACAGGAGCAACACCGGGGAGCTGTTTTTT.

J is TRBJ2-1 and V is TRBV7-9; 8 bases fit TRBD1. The CDR3 extends over 18 amino acids. Per germline, CDR1 SEHNR and CDR2 FQNEAQ (reference sequence). J was trimmed by 5 bases and V by 4 bases; bases with no gene match: 16. CDR3 loop: CASSYTGQVLTPHNEQFF. The CDR3 DNA is TGTGCCAGCAGCTACACGGGACAGGTTCTTACACCCCACAATGAGCAGTTCTTC.

CDR3: CASSEAFNLDYGYTF. In DNA form, the CDR3 reads TGTGCCAGCAGTGAAGCATTCAACTTGGACTATGGCTACACCTTC. V usage is TRBV2 and J usage is TRBJ1-2, with D unresolved. The V end lost 0 bases, the J end lost 3 bases, and 11 bases lay between the germline ends. The CDR3 runs 15 residues. Germline CDR1 is SNHLY and CDR2 is FYNNEI.

CDR3 protein: CATKGPGQGLFSNQPQHF. In DNA form, the CDR3 reads TGTGCCACTAAGGGCCCCGGACAGGGGTTATTTAGCAATCAGCCCCAGCATTTT. V usage is TRBV19 and J usage is TRBJ1-5, with 9 bases fitting TRBD1. The V segment lost 10 bases and the J segment 0 bases; nucleotides outside the gene matches: 16. The CDR3 runs 18 residues. Per the germline V gene, CDR1 is LNHDA and CDR2 is SQIVND (reference sequence). The variable domain in full, with the rest retrieved from reference TRBV19 and TRBJ1-5, is DGGITQSPKYLFRKEGQNVTLSCEQNLNHDAMYWYRQDPGQGLRLIYYSQIVNDFQKGDIAEGYSVSREKKESFPLTVTSAQKNPTAFYLCATKGPGQGLFSNQPQHFGDGTRLSIL.

The V gene is TRBV27, the J gene TRBJ1-6, with 8 bases matching TRBD1. Germline-derived CDR1 and CDR2 are MNHEY and SMNVEV (reference sequence). The CDR3 totals 16 residues. Trimming at V came to 6 bases and at J to 2 bases, leaving 6 bases not matched to a gene. The DNA of the CDR3 is TGTGCCAGCAGGCCTTCGGGACAGGCCTATAATTCACCCCTCCACTTT. It yields the protein CASRPSGQAYNSPLHF.

This clone showed up just a few times. The gene calls are TRBV30 and TRBJ1-1, with 11 bases lining up with TRBD1. The ends lost 5 bases at V and 11 bases at J; junction bases unmatched: 10. The CDR3 runs to 13 residues. Germline loops: CDR1 GTSNPN, CDR2 SVGIG (reference sequence). The CDR3 spells CAWSGQGARGAFF. The CDR3 DNA is TGTGCCTGGTCCGGACAGGGGGCGAGAGGGGCTTTCTTT.

In the case of this clone: The sample holds other DNA sequences that translate to the same CDR3. The CDR3 nucleotides are TGTGCCAGCAGTACTAGCGGGGGAACTGATACGCAGTATTTT. Residues: CASSTSGGTDTQYF. The V call is TRBV6-5, the J call TRBJ2-3; 11 bases fit TRBD2. This CDR3 contains 14 residues. Trimming cost V 5 bases and J 6 bases; bases outside gene matches: 4. Germline CDR1 reads MNHEY; CDR2 reads SVGAGI.

V gene TRBV5-1 combines with J gene TRBJ2-7; 9 positions agree with TRBD2. This CDR3 comprises 14 residues. V was clipped by 7 bases and J by 2 bases; unmatched bases: 7. CDR1 is SGHRS and CDR2 is YFSETQ in the germline V gene. The DNA of the CDR3 is TGCGCCAGCGGTTTGACTAGCGGCCCCTACGAGCAGTACTTC. It codes for CASGLTSGPYEQYF. Full variable domain (rest looked up from reference TRBV5-1 and TRBJ2-7): KAGVTQTPRYLIKTRGQQVTLSCSPISGHRSVSWYQQTPGQGLQFLFEYFSETQRNKGNFPGRFSGRQFSNSRSEMNVSTLELGDSALYLCASGLTSGPYEQYFGPGTRLTVT.

On this clone: Other DNA variants within this sample encode the same CDR3. The V and J genes are TRBV7-9 and TRBJ1-1, with a possible D match to TRBD1 (5 bases). The V gene lost 2 bases and the J gene lost 1 base, with 5 bases spanning the gap. The V gene's germline CDR1 is SEHNR and CDR2 FQNEAQ (reference sequence). The CDR3 is 13 residues long. CDR3 region: CASSLQGNTEAFF. CDR3 coding DNA: TGTGCCAGCAGCTTACAGGGGAACACTGAAGCTTTCTTT.

This chain links TRBV19 with TRBJ1-2; D uncertain. Germline CDR1 reads LNHDA; CDR2 reads SQIVND (reference sequence). Trimming shortened V by 3 bases and J by 2 bases, and 7 bases separated the two germline ends. This CDR3 is built from 13 residues. CDR3 nucleotide sequence: TGTGCCAGTAGTATCGGTAGAAACTATGGCTACACCTTC. Its protein is CASSIGRNYGYTF.

V is TRBV5-1 and J is TRBJ2-1; 13 nucleotides match TRBD2. CDR3 size: 17 residues. The germline CDR1 and CDR2 sequences are SGHRS and YFSETQ. Trimming at V came to 0 bases and at J to 2 bases, leaving 2 bases not matched to a gene. The CDR3 region has the DNA TGCGCCAGCAGCTTGGTACTAGCGGGGGGGCCCTACAATGAGCAGTTCTTC. Amino acids: CASSLVLAGGPYNEQFF.

V and J are TRBV15 and TRBJ1-4; no clear D. In germline, CDR1 is LNHNV, CDR2 YYDKDF (reference sequence). V was clipped by 0 bases and J by 10 bases, with 6 bases between them. CDR3 length: 12 amino acids. This CDR3 reads CATSREERKLFF. CDR3 sequence (DNA): TGTGCCACCAGCAGAGAAGAGAGAAAACTGTTTTTT.

The rearrangement uses TRBV2 and TRBJ2-1; D is unclear. V lost 3 bases and J 8 bases, leaving 8 bases between the germline ends. CDR3 length: 12 amino acids. CDR1 and CDR2 (germline): SNHLY, FYNNEI. CDR3 sequence: CASSEWQDEQFF. The CDR3 DNA reads TGTGCCAGCAGTGAGTGGCAGGATGAGCAGTTCTTC.

The rearrangement joins TRBV19 to TRBJ1-5, with a possible D match to TRBD1 (6 bases). This CDR3 has 14 amino acids. Germline V gives CDR1 LNHDA, CDR2 SQIVND (reference sequence). The V gene lost 6 bases and the J gene lost 5 bases, with 14 bases spanning the gap. The CDR3 coding sequence is TGTGCCAGTAGCTTTGGACAGCTTTATCAGCCCCAGCATTTT. It yields the protein CASSFGQLYQPQHF.

The CDR3 here is CASSEALGDQPQHF. The CDR3 region has the DNA TGTGCCAGCAGTGAAGCCCTGGGAGATCAGCCCCAGCATTTT. The J gene is TRBJ1-5, the V gene TRBV6-1; no firm D call. V was clipped by 0 bases and J by 5 bases, with 8 bases between them. The CDR3 has 14 residues. Germline assignment: CDR1 MNHNS and CDR2 SASEGT.